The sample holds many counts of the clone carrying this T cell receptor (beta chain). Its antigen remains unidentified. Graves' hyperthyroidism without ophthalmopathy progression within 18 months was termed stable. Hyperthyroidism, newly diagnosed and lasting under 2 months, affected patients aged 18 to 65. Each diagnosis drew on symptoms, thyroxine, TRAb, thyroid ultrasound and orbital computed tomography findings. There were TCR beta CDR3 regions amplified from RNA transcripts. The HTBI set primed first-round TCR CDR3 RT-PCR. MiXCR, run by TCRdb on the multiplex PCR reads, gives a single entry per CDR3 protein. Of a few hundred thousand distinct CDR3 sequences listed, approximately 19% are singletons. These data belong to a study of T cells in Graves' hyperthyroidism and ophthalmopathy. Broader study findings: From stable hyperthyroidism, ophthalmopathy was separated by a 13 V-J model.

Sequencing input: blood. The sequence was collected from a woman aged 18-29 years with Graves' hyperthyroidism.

This CDR3 is CASSQVTGPRWEQYF. Here the CDR3 DNA reads TGCGCCAGCAGCCAAGTCACAGGCCCGAGATGGGAGCAGTACTTC. The rearrangement links TRBV4-1 to TRBJ2-7; TRBD1 is a possible D gene (5 bases). Germline V CDR1 and CDR2: MGHRA, YSYEKL. Trimming took 1 base from V and 7 from J, leaving 17 bases between them. The CDR3 contains 15 residues.